This T cell receptor beta chain was sequenced in a study of cytomegalovirus exposure and HLA in healthy donors (dated by TCRdb to 2016 to 2017). Broadly, across the study: According to an earlier analysis of 587 of the donors, about 179 million T cells yielded 117 million unique TCR beta sequences and approximately 300 Gb of sequence data. Approximately 300 gigabases of sequencing data and 70 million to 100 million unique TCR sequences were included in an early release covering about 600 HLA-typed donors. The genetic ancestry cluster associated with self-reported Caucasian donors included around 76% of the roughly 400 genotyped donors. The study aimed to test whether signatures of past pathogen exposure could be identified by cataloging public T cell receptors. The study profiled the T cell repertoires of 500 to 800 subjects by immunosequencing and related them to cytomegalovirus serostatus. Along with the approximately 700-subject first cohort, a separate validation cohort of more than 90 different subjects was used. The study combined high-throughput TCR immunosequencing, statistical association of individual TCRs with disease status, and machine learning to predict cytomegalovirus infection status. To study patterns of TCR occurrence, a later analysis re-analyzed previously published TCR beta repertoires from 700 or so donors and added high-resolution HLA genotyping. Rather than drawing on any new phenotypic data, the later analysis identified candidate immune exposures from TCR beta sequences and the way those sequences occurred across donors. An earlier analysis of fewer than 700 of the donors applied high-throughput TCR beta sequencing to assess whether each TCR beta V gene segment acted as functional or pseudogenic. Donor age, sex, ethnicity and CMV serostatus were collected together with the repertoire data. A later genetic analysis used genome-wide SNP genotypes for about 60% of the roughly 700 donors, treating that subset as a discovery cohort. All discovery cohort repertoires had been generated using a single sequencing platform. Class I and class II HLA loci were covered by the typing at four-digit resolution. Typing coverage differed by locus: A, B, C, DRB1 and DQB1 were typed in roughly 620-640 donors, DQA1 in roughly 500, DPA1 in 600 to 610, and DPB1 in approximately 450. A few DR-DQ haplotypes were treated as single units for association and clustering because of strong linkage in the cohort. Across around 400 genotyped donors of the cohort, an average of roughly 200,000 unique TCR beta nucleotide sequences per donor were sequenced, and approximately 19% of those sequences were non-productive. The paper's findings and limits, for the study overall: A few of the identified cytomegalovirus-associated TCR beta chains were confirmed in vitro to be specific for cytomegalovirus antigens. Correlated functional status among segregating V segments might be attributable to linkage disequilibrium, but an unknown experimental factor could not be ruled out. In an earlier analysis of roughly 560 of the donors, most TCR beta V segments were observed in productive rearrangements about 90% or about 30% of the time, broadly matching IMGT annotations. In the study, some 160 TCR beta chains were listed as associated with cytomegalovirus. Cytomegalovirus status was reported to be diagnosed by the classifier with high specificity and sensitivity in both the original and validation cohorts. A later genetic analysis reported fewer N-insertions in productive TCRs among donors in an Asian-associated ancestry cluster than the roughly 700-donor mean. According to a later analysis, TCR association rates differed among HLA loci, with DRB1 alleles showing the most associated TCRs and HLA-C alleles showing the fewest. A later genetic analysis associated a missense DCLRE1C variant with V-gene and J-gene trimming of TCR beta chains, and an independent cohort replicated the association. Most CMV-associated TCR beta chains appeared to be HLA-restricted in a later analysis, and the HLA associations seemed to be driven largely by CMV exposure. Only TCR beta chains were sequenced in this cohort, and the absence of alpha or paired-chain data limited detectable features. In a later analysis, HLA-associated TCR beta chains were found to be more clonally expanded and to have lower generation probabilities than equally common non-associated chains. The earlier analysis of 587 of the donors excluded roughly 16 rarely observed V segments, including chromosome 9 orphons, because counts were too low. While some public TCRs were present in many individuals, most TCR sequences turned up only very rarely across donors. HLA typing was unavailable for some donors at each locus, so association tests used only the typed subset. When HLA alleles, especially DR and DQ, strongly co-occurred, attributing TCR associations to individual alleles was difficult. The 87-base-pair reads could not distinguish some IMGT-functional V segments, including TRBV6-2 and TRBV6-3, so those segments were excluded. A group of highly shared sequence variants was considered likely to be a technical artifact of the sequencing pipeline. A further reported finding was that TCR beta sequences accurately predicted the HLA-A and HLA-B alleles for most subjects in the first cohort. Immune exposure information for the cohort was limited to CMV serostatus. In a later analysis, around 17,000 TCR beta sequences were associated with specific HLA alleles at a false discovery rate of 0.05. According to the authors, the approach could potentially be generalized to other disease states and immunological phenotypes. A later analysis reported that several top co-occurrence clusters appeared linked to parvovirus B19, influenza, CMV and Epstein-Barr virus. Sequencing depth was assumed to be roughly uniform across donors in the presence/absence analyses, though that assumption may not hold.

To note about this clone: Its recognized antigen is unknown. Base qualities are missing; no much larger clone stands one base away.

The library was generated by the immunoSEQ multiplex PCR assay. For the multiplex PCR, a mixture combining 60 forward primers for TCR Vbeta segments and 13 reverse primers for TCR Jbeta segments was used. A multiplex PCR assay on genomic DNA amplified the CDR3 region of rearranged TCR beta genes. The amplified TCR beta libraries were sequenced on the Illumina HiSeq System as 87-base-pair reads. The original methods were these. Across the 700 or so repertoires, a later analysis counted 80 million or so unique TCR beta chains, approximately 10 million of which were shared by at least two donors. Raw reads were error-corrected and collapsed into unique sequences with a nearest-neighbor algorithm that merged closely related sequences to remove PCR and sequencing errors. Alignment of CDR3 sequences to IMGT reference sequences was used to assign V, D and J gene segments. For a sequence to be retained, a match of at least six nucleotides was required to both a V gene segment and a J gene segment. Rearrangements were classified as productive when the CDR3 lacked stop codons and remained in frame with V and J, and all other rearrangements were classified as non-productive. Following IMGT convention, CDR3 was defined as the stretch from the second conserved V-encoded cysteine to the conserved J-encoded phenylalanine. The earlier analysis of some 550 of the donors excluded any sequence lacking an unambiguous match to a single V gene segment. In an earlier analysis of about 590 of the donors, a V segment was called functional when productive rearrangements were above 56.7%, and segregating when the standard deviation between donors exceeded 5%. To diagnose cytomegalovirus status from the catalog of TCR beta chain sequences, a statistical classification framework was built. In a later analysis, V and J genes were assigned by comparing TCR nucleotide sequences against IMGT/GENE-DB human TR gene sequences. Using the TCRdist pipeline, a later analysis assigned CDR3 sequences along with most-parsimonious VDJ recombination scenarios. In a later analysis, each TCR beta chain was defined by its CDR3 amino acid sequence together with its V-gene family, and reads without a unique V-gene family were excluded. As a way to deal with suspected cross-contamination and a sequencing artifact, a later analysis dropped hundreds of nucleotide sequences that were highly shared and had low generation probability. In a later analysis, a clonal expansion index for each public chain was calculated from normalized within-repertoire ranks of inferred template counts. Generation probabilities in a later analysis came from a VDJ recombination model fitted to out-of-frame rearrangements, and those results were checked against IGoR. Hypergeometric tests were used in a later analysis to score TCR-TCR, TCR-HLA and TCR-CMV co-occurrence, with a repertoire-size bias correction applied to the TCR pairs. False discovery rates were estimated in a later analysis by permuting HLA or CMV assignments 20 times. In a later analysis, co-occurring TCRs were grouped using DBSCAN, and TCRdist sequence similarity was added for clustering within HLA-allele-positive subsets. Repertoires with fewer than 30,000 or more than 120,000 public chains were left out of co-occurrence clustering, as were about 5 repertoires with anomalous nucleotide sharing. Held by TCRdb, this immuneACCESS table contains in-frame sequences only and omits some clones. Under half of the omission traces to an unresolved V gene where checked; the cause of the rest is unknown. D and trimming were read from the DNA, whereas the V and J calls and clone size are those reported in that table. Within this sample are roughly 200,000 clones, with 60% to 85% of them counted one time only. The top ten hold under 7.5% of the sample.

There are 13 amino acids in the CDR3, from cysteine to phenylalanine inclusive. Of all the DNA, just the CDR3 is kept, 39 bases in frame from base 1. CDR1 and CDR2 were assigned from the germline V gene (reference sequence) as SGHNT and YYREEE. Trimming leaves V shorter by 5 bases and J shorter by 2 bases, with the junction holding 4 bases beyond the gene matches. The cohort was made up of approximately 670 healthy bone marrow donors. At the time of sampling, every cohort member was nominally healthy, though immune exposures that went unrecorded were likely present. The donor was CMV seronegative and belonged to the group of around 350 seronegative cohort members. A peripheral blood sample was provided by each donor, and peripheral blood mononuclear cells were used for TCR beta sequencing. Genomic DNA extraction from the blood cell samples was performed with the Qiagen DNeasy Blood Extraction Kit.

Input material: PBMCs. This clonotype originated in a man aged 40-50 years in good health and CMV-seronegative. The sequence is built from TRBV5-4 and TRBJ2-7, with 7 bases in between that match TRBD1. The DNA reads TGTGCCAGCAGTTTTCAGGGGGCCTACGAGCAGTACTTC. Translated, this gives CASSFQGAYEQYF. The full variable domain, completed from the reference TRBV5-4 and TRBJ2-7 proteins outside the CDR3, reads ETGVTQSPTHLIKTRGQQVTLRCSSQSGHNTVSWYQQALGQGPQFIFQYYREEENGRGNFPPRFSGLQFPNYSSELNVNALELDDSALYLCASSFQGAYEQYFGPGTRLTVT.